The rows below give T cell receptor beta chains drawn from one sample of a study of early T cells in non-severe SARS-CoV-2 infection. TCRdb re-called the 5' RACE reads through MiXCR, storing one row per CDR3 protein. This table has some 41,000 distinct CDR3 sequences, 23% appearing once. The sequences come from whole blood, collected at baseline. The receptors derive from an adult who was a healthcare worker with PCR-confirmed SARS-CoV-2 infection or an uninfected control (not recorded which). Each CDR3 is given with its conserved first and last residue. A D gene is named only where the DNA matches it firmly. Some rows mark clone size as missing; the rest say once, few, many or name a class of expanded clone.

few	TRBV7-9	TRBJ1-4	NA	TGTGCCAGCAGCTTAGCCGGCGGGAATGAAAAACTGTTTTTT	CASSLAGGNEKLFF
NA	TRBV19	TRBJ2-1	NA	TGTGCCAGTAGTATACAGGGGAGCTCCTACAATGAGCAGTTCTTC	CASSIQGSSYNEQFF
NA	TRBV20-1	TRBJ2-7	TRBD2	TGCAGTGCTTACCCTGCGGGGGGGCCCGAGCAGTACTTC	CSAYPAGGPEQYF
few	TRBV18	TRBJ1-2	NA	TGTGCCAGCTCTCCACCCGTCTGGCTTACCGATGGCTACACCTTC	CASSPPVWLTDGYTF
NA	TRBV18	TRBJ2-1	NA	TGTGCCAGCTCACCTTCAGGGGATGAGCAGTTCTTC	CASSPSGDEQFF
NA	TRBV5-1	TRBJ2-3	TRBD1	TGCGCCAGCAGCTCAGGACAGGGGGCGGATACGCAGTATTTT	CASSSGQGADTQYF
few	TRBV3-1	TRBJ2-7	TRBD2	TGTGCCAGCGCTAGCGGGGCGACCTACGAGCAGTACTTC	CASASGATYEQYF
NA	TRBV20-1	TRBJ2-7	NA	TGCAGTGCTGAACCGGGACACTCCTACGAGCAGTACTTC	CSAEPGHSYEQYF
few	TRBV6-6	TRBJ1-6	NA	TGTGCCAGCCGTTTGGGGAGGGGCGGATCACCCCTCCACTTT	CASRLGRGGSPLHF
few	TRBV14	TRBJ2-5	TRBD1	TGTGCCAGCAGCCGCCGACAGGGCCTTCAAGAGACCCAGTACTTC	CASSRRQGLQETQYF
many	TRBV7-2	TRBJ2-7	TRBD2	TGTGCCAGCAGCTTCACGGGGGGAGTCTCCTACGAGCAGTACTTC	CASSFTGGVSYEQYF
few	TRBV4-2	TRBJ2-3	NA	TGTGCCAGCAGCCAAGACGTGTACGCGGGACCCACAGATACGCAGTATTTT	CASSQDVYAGPTDTQYF
few	TRBV20-1	TRBJ2-7	NA	TGCAGTGCAAAACCTGACAGGAACCCCTACGAGCAGTACTTC	CSAKPDRNPYEQYF
few	TRBV20-1	TRBJ1-4	NA	TGCAGTGCCGGAGGCCTAGCTAATGAAAAACTGTTTTTT	CSAGGLANEKLFF
few	TRBV10-1	TRBJ2-2	TRBD2	TGCGCCAGCAGTGACAGCCTAGCGGCCGGGGAGCTGTTTTTT	CASSDSLAAGELFF
NA	TRBV6-1	TRBJ1-3	NA	TGTGCCAGCAGTGAAGGGCGGGGAGTACCCGGAAACACCATATATTTT	CASSEGRGVPGNTIYF
few	TRBV12-3/TRBV12-4	TRBJ2-5	TRBD1	TGTGCCAGCAGGGGACAGGACCAAGAGACCCAGTACTTC	CASRGQDQETQYF
NA	TRBV2	TRBJ2-2	NA	TGTGCCAGCAGGGATACGGGGTCCGGGGAGCTGTTTTTT	CASRDTGSGELFF